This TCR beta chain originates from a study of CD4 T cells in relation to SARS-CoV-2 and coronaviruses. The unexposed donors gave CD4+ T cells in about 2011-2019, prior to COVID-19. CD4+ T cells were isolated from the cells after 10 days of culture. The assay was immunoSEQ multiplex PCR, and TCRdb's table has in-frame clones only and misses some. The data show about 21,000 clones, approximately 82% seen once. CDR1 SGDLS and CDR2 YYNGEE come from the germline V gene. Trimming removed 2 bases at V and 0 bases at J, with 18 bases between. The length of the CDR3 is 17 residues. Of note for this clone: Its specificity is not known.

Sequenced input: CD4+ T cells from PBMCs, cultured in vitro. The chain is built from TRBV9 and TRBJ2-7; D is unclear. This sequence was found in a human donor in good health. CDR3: CASSVSSTGFSSYEQYF. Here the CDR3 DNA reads TGTGCCAGCAGCGTTTCATCAACCGGATTTAGCTCCTACGAGCAGTACTTC.